This TCR beta chain was retrieved from a study of T cell clonotyping in hematopoietic cell transplantation. Points from the study as a whole: Broader posttransplant TCR repertoire diversity was predicted by graft donor and pretransplant recipient Inverse Simpson Index values. Few recipient clonotypes overlapped donors; over 97% were de novo at given depth. Recipient TCR diversity dropped after transplant; expanded clonotypes rose from day 30 to 180.

With respect to this clone: Its antigen is undetermined.

The method was immunoSEQ multiplex PCR; TCRdb's version includes in-frame clones alone and lacks a portion of them. The sample includes fewer than 4,500 clones, approximately 94% of them seen just once. The junction had 9 bases not matched to a gene; V was cut back by 4 bases and J by 2 bases. The CDR3 sequence is 16 residues long. CDR1 and CDR2 (germline): SNHLY, FYNNEI. Blood collection times were about day -28 and days 30, 100, 180 posttransplant. This sequence was found in a male patient aged 70 to 79 who had an allogeneic stem cell transplant from an unrelated donor, so T cells may come from the graft donor. Some clones in this sample may be carry-over from other donors' samples. The material was peripheral blood mononuclear cells, obtained 30 days after allogeneic stem cell transplant. This chain joins TRBV2 and TRBJ2-5; 8 bases line up with TRBD2. CDR3: CASSGVLAGIQETQYF. CDR3 nucleotide sequence: TGTGCCAGCAGTGGCGTGTTAGCGGGGATACAAGAGACCCAGTACTTC.